The T cell receptor (beta chain) under discussion was sequenced for a study of cytomegalovirus exposure and HLA in healthy donors. Study-level results: The authors excluded some V segments, including TRBV6-2 and TRBV6-3, as indistinguishable. Presence/absence analyses supposed approximately even sequencing depth among donors.

About this clone itself: What it binds is unknown.

V was clipped by 1 base and J by 4 bases; unmatched bases: 3. Germline CDR1 and CDR2: SGHTA and FQGNSA. CDR3 length equals 15 residues. The PCR ran on 60 Vbeta and 13 Jbeta primers. Measured with immunoSEQ multiplex PCR; TCRdb has only the in-frame clones, and not every one. Of approximately 150,000 clones listed, just over 70% are singletons. The TCR originated in a human donor in good health. Source material: PBMCs. This chain links TRBV7-2 with TRBJ1-3; 8 nucleotides agree with TRBD1. As DNA, the CDR3 is TGTGCCAGCAGCTTAGACAGGGGGTCCGGAAACACCATATATTTT. As protein: CASSLDRGSGNTIYF.